These 19 T cell receptor beta chains originate from one sample sequenced in a study of a mutant IDH1 vaccine in newly diagnosed glioma. Sample time point: week 47, end of study. Vaccination comprised doses that each held 300 ug of mutant IDH1 20-mer peptide, plus topical imiquimod. Sequenced by immunoSEQ multiplex PCR; TCRdb stores in-frame clones only, minus some. This table holds approximately 33,000 clones, 65% to 80% found once. The antigens these receptors bind are not known. The specimen comprised PBMCs, sampled from a glioma patient whose treatment included an IDH1 peptide vaccine. Source of these receptors: a man in his forties with glioma.

This clone has a single count. The chain combines TRBV15 with TRBJ2-5, with 7 bases lining up with TRBD1. Germline loops: CDR1 LNHNV, CDR2 YYDKDF (reference sequence). The CDR3 covers 18 residues. The ends lost 5 bases at V and 5 bases at J; junction bases unmatched: 20. CDR3 in amino acids: CATSRGSFGQALKETQYF. Here the CDR3 DNA reads TGTGCCACCAGCCGAGGAAGCTTCGGACAGGCGTTGAAGGAGACCCAGTACTTC.

The chain carries TRBV6-5 and TRBJ2-3; 7 positions agree with TRBD2. CDR3 length: 16 residues. In germline, CDR1 is MNHEY, CDR2 SVGAGI. V shed 1 base, J shed 0 bases, and the junction held 4 bases outside the gene matches. DNA of the CDR3: TGTGCCAGCAGTTACTTGCCTAGCGGAAGCACAGATACGCAGTATTTT. This sequence encodes CASSYLPSGSTDTQYF.

J is TRBJ2-7 and V is TRBV6-5, with D perhaps TRBD2 (5 bases). Germline CDR1 is MNHEY and CDR2 is SVGAGI. Trimming stripped 0 bases from V and 1 base from J, with 10 bases between. This CDR3 region has 15 residues. The CDR3 sequence: CASSYSFGNSYEQYF. CDR3 nucleotides: TGTGCCAGCAGTTACTCTTTCGGGAATTCCTACGAGCAGTACTTC.

This sequence joins TRBV19 and TRBJ2-1; D is unclear. Trimming removed 7 bases from V and 8 bases from J, with 18 bases in between. The CDR3 is 14 residues long. The germline V gene encodes CDR1 LNHDA and CDR2 SQIVND (reference sequence). The CDR3 here is CASMKIGLRDEQFF. The CDR3 nucleotides read TGTGCCAGTATGAAGATCGGATTAAGGGATGAGCAGTTCTTC.

This clone has only a few counts. Other DNA variants within this sample encode the same CDR3. J is TRBJ2-3 and V is TRBV29-1, with 9 bases fitting TRBD2. The CDR3 is 13 amino acids. Germline V gene data show CDR1 as SQVTM and CDR2 as ANQGSEA. V trimming: 6 bases; J trimming: 0 bases; junction bases outside the gene matches: 1. The CDR3 DNA follows: TGCAGCGTAACTAGCGGGAGCACAGATACGCAGTATTTT. Its translation: CSVTSGSTDTQYF.

The genes are TRBV10-1 and TRBJ2-7; the D is unclear. The germline CDR1 and CDR2 sequences are WNHNN and SYGVQD (reference sequence). This CDR3 is 11 amino acids long. Trimming cost V 5 bases and J 0 bases, with 2 bases left between them. This chain's CDR3 is CASSNSYEQYF. CDR3 coding DNA: TGCGCCAGCAGTAACTCCTACGAGCAGTACTTC.

V and J are TRBV4-3 and TRBJ1-2; unclear D gene. Germline values: CDR1 LGHNA, CDR2 YSLEER. CDR3 size: 16 residues. Trimming took 0 bases from V and 6 from J, leaving 17 bases between them. CDR3 loop: CASSQDLGGRRHGYTF. CDR3 in DNA: TGCGCCAGCAGCCAAGATCTCGGAGGGAGGAGGCATGGCTACACCTTC.

The rearrangement joins TRBV4-1 to TRBJ1-2, with 8 bases identical to TRBD1. V gave up 8 bases and J gave up 7 bases; unmatched junction bases: 12. Germline lookup yields CDR1 MGHRA and CDR2 YSYEKL. The CDR3 is 14 amino acids. This chain's CDR3 is CASRPGQGGRGYTF. DNA for the CDR3: TGCGCCAGCCGCCCCGGACAGGGAGGTCGTGGCTACACCTTC.

The V call is TRBV9, the J call TRBJ2-1, with D tentatively TRBD1 or TRBD2 (5 bases each). Between the trimmed V and J ends, which lost 4 bases and 1 base, there was a span of 12 bases. The CDR3 has 15 amino acids. Germline assignment: CDR1 SGDLS and CDR2 YYNGEE. The CDR3 region is CASSPMGDSYNEQFF. The CDR3 coding sequence is TGTGCCAGCAGCCCCATGGGGGATTCCTACAATGAGCAGTTCTTC.

The CDR3: CATAESYTFNYGYTF. In DNA form, the CDR3 reads TGTGCCACCGCCGAATCGTACACCTTTAACTATGGCTACACCTTC. The chain has TRBV6-5 and TRBJ1-2; no clear D gene. Germline CDR1 and CDR2: MNHEY and SVGAGI. CDR3 length: 15 amino acids. Trimming took off 10 bases at V and 1 base at J, with 19 bases between the two ends.

The chain recombines TRBV29-1 with TRBJ2-1; 10 bases line up with TRBD2. Germline V gene data show CDR1 as SQVTM and CDR2 as ANQGSEA. The CDR3 runs to 13 residues. V gave up 5 bases and J gave up 8 bases; unmatched junction bases: 6. As DNA, the CDR3 is TGCAGCGTTCCCGGACTAGCGGCGGATGAGCAGTTCTTC. As protein: CSVPGLAADEQFF.

This clone showed up just a few times. The gene calls are TRBV10-2 and TRBJ2-1; perhaps TRBD2 as D (6 bases). The CDR3 covers 16 residues. The V end lost 4 bases, the J end lost 2 bases, and 15 bases lay between the germline ends. Germline V gene data show CDR1 as WSHSY and CDR2 as SAAADI. CDR3 loop: CASSARSSVAYNEQFF. In DNA form, the CDR3 reads TGCGCCAGCAGTGCCCGTTCTAGCGTGGCCTACAATGAGCAGTTCTTC.

J is TRBJ1-1 and V is TRBV6-5; 8 nucleotides align to TRBD1. CDR3 length equals 15 residues. From germline, CDR1 is MNHEY and CDR2 SVGAGI. V lost 0 bases, J lost 5 bases, and 5 bases stayed unmatched. The CDR3 here is CASSYSDRVGTEAFF. In DNA form, the CDR3 reads TGTGCCAGCAGTTACTCGGACAGGGTGGGGACTGAAGCTTTCTTT.

The chain links TRBV6-1 to TRBJ2-3, with 12 bases fitting TRBD2. CDR1 and CDR2 from the germline V gene are MNHNS and SASEGT. V trimming: 6 bases; J trimming: 6 bases; junction bases outside the gene matches: 7. The CDR3 is made up of 15 amino acids. In DNA, the CDR3 is TGTGCCAGCAGCCGACTAGCGGGAGTTGGGGATACGCAGTATTTT. Protein product: CASSRLAGVGDTQYF.

The chain uses TRBV5-1 and TRBJ2-7, with D unresolved. Looked up from germline, CDR1 is SGHRS and CDR2 is YFSETQ. The CDR3 covers 14 residues. V was clipped by 0 bases and J by 3 bases, with 10 bases between them. The CDR3 region is CASSLDQTFYEQYF. The CDR3 coding sequence is TGCGCCAGCAGCTTGGACCAGACCTTCTACGAGCAGTACTTC. The whole variable domain, remainder taken from reference TRBV5-1 and TRBJ2-7, is KAGVTQTPRYLIKTRGQQVTLSCSPISGHRSVSWYQQTPGQGLQFLFEYFSETQRNKGNFPGRFSGRQFSNSRSEMNVSTLELGDSALYLCASSLDQTFYEQYFGPGTRLTVT.

The rearrangement uses TRBV6-5 and TRBJ2-2; D perhaps matches TRBD2 (5 bases). Germline-derived CDR1 and CDR2 are MNHEY and SVGAGI. Trimming pared 2 bases from V and 0 bases from J, leaving 10 bases between. The CDR3 sequence is 16 residues long. The CDR3 DNA reads as TGTGCCAGCAGTTACAGGTGGGAGACGAACACCGGGGAGCTGTTTTTT. Amino acid sequence: CASSYRWETNTGELFF.

The J gene is TRBJ1-4, the V gene TRBV7-2; 7 nucleotides align to TRBD1. CDR1 and CDR2 (germline): SGHTA, FQGNSA. CDR3 length: 15 amino acids. V shed 3 bases and J 8 bases; nucleotides not matched to a gene: 9. CDR3 loop: CASSFYTGTAEKLFF. The CDR3 DNA is TGTGCCAGCAGCTTCTACACCGGGACAGCCGAAAAACTGTTTTTT.

The V and J genes are TRBV11-3 and TRBJ2-3; no reliable D call. Germline loops: CDR1 SGHNT, CDR2 YENEEA. The length of the CDR3 is 12 residues. V was cut by 4 bases and J by 6 bases, with 8 bases left in between. The CDR3 nucleotides read TGTGCCAGCAGCTCATTTGTGGATACGCAGTATTTT. Translated, it gives CASSSFVDTQYF.

J is TRBJ1-1 and V is TRBV14, with 7 bases lining up with TRBD1. The V and J ends lost 3 bases and 11 bases, in that order; junction bases with no gene match: 3. The CDR3 totals 11 residues. Germline assignment: CDR1 SGHDN and CDR2 FVKESK. CDR3: CASSHGTVAFF. The CDR3 bases are TGTGCCAGCAGCCATGGGACAGTGGCTTTCTTT.